This record covers a single TCR beta chain. Its antigen has not been determined. No base quality information exists; no much larger clone differs at one position. Additional DNA sequences in this sample encode the identical CDR3. Using the deep immunoSEQ assay, TCR CDR3 regions were amplified from genomic DNA by multiplex PCR. Genomic DNA extracted from each cell subset was distributed evenly over all wells of several immunoSEQ 96-well plates, and each plate served as one replicate. For sorted subsets, approximately 0.2 ug of genomic DNA, equivalent to around 31,000 T cell genomes, went into each replicate PCR. Purified libraries were quantified with a Qubit 3.0 fluorometer, sized on a Bioanalyzer 2100, and re-quantified with the KAPA Library Quantification kit. Each immunoSEQ 96-well plate was sequenced on its own single-read 150-cycle Illumina NextSeq 550 flow cell. In the original analysis: Because only junctional sequences without quality scores were contained in the immunoSEQ output, filtering matching that applied to full-length reads could not be performed. To assign V/J genes and CDR3, sequences were annotated against IMGT germline references using PyIR, a Python wrapper for IgBLAST v1.9. Any read was removed if the V/J assignment was weak (E-value above 1e-6), the CDR3 was missing, or the read contained stop codons, out-of-frame junctions, or ambiguous translated residues. V3J clonotypes were defined as sequences sharing an identical inferred V gene, J gene, and CDR3 amino acid sequence. Percentage overlap between repertoires was computed as shared unique clonotypes divided by the size of the smaller repertoire. Richness of each repertoire was evaluated using RTK rarefaction, the Chao1 estimator, and Recon v2.1 estimates of unobserved clonotypes. For all TCRbeta clonotypes obtained by the gDNA method from a handful of donors, generation probabilities were computed with OLGA. TCRdb retrieved this table from immuneACCESS and kept in-frame rearrangements only. Not all clones are present; in checked studies, unresolved V genes account for under half, and no reason is known for the remainder. D and trimming come from the DNA, and the V and J calls and clone size come from that table. This sample has 2.3 million or so clones in its table, and approximately 95% of those were observed once. Of the sample, roughly 0.36% falls within the top ten clones.

These data originate in a study of shared clonotypes between healthy human individuals (dated by TCRdb to 2020 to 2021). Notes on the research overall: The cohort included three men and a couple of women between 18 and 49 years of age. For each donor, CD4 naive and CD4 memory were each given three plates, CD8 naive was given two plates, and CD8 memory was given one plate. To estimate repertoire size and how much clonotypes are shared between individuals, the study performed deep sequencing of blood TCR repertoires from a few healthy adults. To increase sequencing depth and limit assay-specific biases, TCR repertoire library preparation and sequencing were carried out by different laboratories using diverse techniques. Leukapheresis yielded between about 0.8 and 8.9 billion PBMCs per donor.

Reading the germline V gene gives CDR1 SGDLS and CDR2 YYNGEE. Counted from cysteine to phenylalanine, this CDR3 has 14 amino acids. Left in the record is the CDR3 DNA by itself, 42 bases read in frame from the first base. V gives up 5 bases and J gives up 0 bases, and the segment between their germline ends measures 9 bases. What the study reported, not specific to this receptor: Compared with non-shared clonotypes, clonotypes shared by all four sorted-subset donors had higher generation probabilities. Pairwise subsampling led to the expectation that sequencing depth would affect the degree of clonotype sharing among donors. Incomplete sequencing was indicated by rarefaction of sorted-subset datasets, despite the large sequencing depth. The genetic and exposure-history diversity represented was limited by the small number of donors. Only blood was sampled, and tissue TCR repertoires likely differ from those in blood. About 4.5% of naive CD4, 3.5% of naive CD8, roughly 2.5% of memory CD4, and approximately 0.39% of memory CD8 clonotypes were shared across four donors. Naive subsets generally had larger estimated clonotype richness than memory subsets.

Donors were healthy HIV-negative adults with no recently reported acute infections or vaccinations. Every donor was a Caucasian adult living in Nashville, Tennessee, USA. CD4+ T cells were enriched by magnetic negative selection; naive cells were then positively selected on CD45RA, and the negative fraction formed the memory subset. Blood was obtained by leukapheresis, after which PBMCs were separated by Ficoll-Histopaque density gradient centrifugation and cryopreserved in liquid nitrogen vapor phase. Analytical flow cytometry was used to check the purity and quantity of every magnetically sorted T cell population. Genomic DNA was isolated from each sorted fraction and quantified by UV absorbance on a Nanodrop 2000c.

The V gene is TRBV9 and the J gene is TRBJ2-1; the D gene remains uncertain. This TCR was recovered from a man younger than 30 in good health. Some clones in this sample may be carry-over from other donors' samples. Sequenced input: naive CD4+ T cells from PBMCs. Read against the paper, the sample's cell subset or site label means: CD45RA+ positively selected. The DNA sequence is given as TGTGCCAGCAGTCGAGCGAGCTCCTACAATGAGCAGTTCTTC. It encodes CASSRASSYNEQFF.